The next 18 T cell receptor beta chains were all read from a single sample in a study of blood T cell repertoires in COVID-19. Libraries were prepared by immunoSEQ multiplex PCR; TCRdb keeps only in-frame clonotypes and omits some of them. The sample yields hundreds of thousands of clones, 87% seen once. Sequenced material: peripheral blood. These receptors all stem from a man between 60 and 75 years old who had recovered from COVID-19.

This chain joins TRBV5-6 and TRBJ1-2; weak D call: TRBD1 (5 bases). The germline V gene encodes CDR1 SGHDT and CDR2 YYEEEE. The CDR3 contains 15 residues. The V gene lost 0 bases and the J gene lost 4 bases, with 13 bases spanning the gap. Here the CDR3 reads CASSLVAGPVYGYTF. CDR3 in DNA: TGTGCCAGCAGCTTGGTTGCGGGACCTGTCTATGGCTACACCTTC.

The chain joins TRBV6-4 to TRBJ1-6, with 11 positions matching TRBD1. CDR1 is MRHNA and CDR2 is SNTAGT in the germline V gene. J gave up 4 bases and V 3 bases, and 5 bases lay outside the gene matches. The CDR3 sequence is 17 residues long. This chain's CDR3 is CASSEGGQGAYNSPLHF. CDR3 in DNA: TGTGCCAGCAGTGAAGGAGGACAGGGGGCTTATAATTCACCCCTCCACTTT.

The chain has TRBV12-5 and TRBJ2-6; D is ambiguous. Per the germline V gene, CDR1 is LGHNT and CDR2 is FRNRAP. This CDR3 comprises 16 residues. V lost 0 bases, J lost 9 bases, and 15 bases lay in between. The CDR3 nucleotides are TGTGCTAGTGGTTTGGTCCCCTTGCGGCGAAACAACGTCCTGACTTTC. Translation gives CASGLVPLRRNNVLTF.

The chain couples TRBV18 to TRBJ2-1, with TRBD1 identical over 12 bases. V trimming: 3 bases; J trimming: 4 bases; junction bases outside the gene matches: 10. Germline V CDR1 and CDR2: KGHSH, LQKENI. This CDR3 contains 18 residues. For the CDR3, the DNA is TGTGCCAGCTCACCCCTACTCCGGGACAGGGGGCAGTACAATGAGCAGTTCTTC. This codes for CASSPLLRDRGQYNEQFF. Drawing the rest from reference TRBV18 and TRBJ2-1, the complete variable domain is NAGVMQNPRHLVRRRGQEARLRCSPMKGHSHVYWYRQLPEEGLKFMVYLQKENIIDESGMPKERFSAEFPKEGPSILRIQQVVRGDSAAYFCASSPLLRDRGQYNEQFFGPGTRLTVL.

J is TRBJ1-6 and V is TRBV12-3 or TRBV12-4; 7 positions agree with TRBD1. The trim removed 8 bases at V and 17 bases at J, leaving 12 bases unmatched. There are 12 residues in the CDR3. CDR3 bases: TGTGCCAGCCGGAGTTCGTCAGGGGGATTCCACTTT. Protein: CASRSSSGGFHF.

The rearrangement uses TRBV5-6 and TRBJ1-5; 11 bases align to TRBD1. After removal of 2 bases from V and 7 bases from J, the junction contained 8 bases not matched to a gene. This CDR3 has 16 residues. CDR1 and CDR2 (germline): SGHDT, YYEEEE. This CDR3 is CASSFYGTGGLQPQHF. CDR3 nucleotides: TGTGCCAGCAGCTTTTACGGGACAGGGGGTTTGCAGCCCCAGCATTTT.

Here the CDR3 reads CASSIQGSNTDTQYF. CDR3 DNA: TGTGCCAGTAGTATTCAGGGGAGCAACACAGATACGCAGTATTTT. The chain is built from TRBV19 and TRBJ2-3, with D possibly TRBD1 on 6 matching bases. Trimming stripped 3 bases from V and 2 bases from J, with 12 bases between. The CDR3 extends over 15 amino acids. The germline CDR1 and CDR2 sequences are LNHDA and SQIVND (reference sequence).

This chain connects TRBV11-2 to TRBJ2-3, with D perhaps matching TRBD2 (5 bases). CDR3 length: 12 residues. CDR1 SGHAT and CDR2 FQNNGV come from the germline V gene. V lost 5 bases and J 10 bases, leaving 13 bases between the germline ends. The CDR3 spells CASSTTRSPQYF. The CDR3 nucleotides are TGTGCCAGCAGCACTACTAGATCTCCGCAGTATTTT.

This chain connects TRBV27 to TRBJ2-2, with D possibly matching TRBD1 (5 bases). Trimming shortened V by 6 bases and J by 6 bases, and 14 bases separated the two germline ends. The germline V gene has CDR1 MNHEY and CDR2 SMNVEV (reference sequence). This CDR3 spans 14 amino acids. The CDR3 DNA is TGTGCCAGCAGGACTCAGGGTACCGCCGGGGAGCTGTTTTTT. Protein product: CASRTQGTAGELFF.

The chain is built from TRBV7-2 and TRBJ2-7, with D perhaps matching TRBD2 (5 bases). V was cut by 5 bases and J by 1 base, with 12 bases left in between. The CDR3 runs 14 residues. CDR1 is SGHTA and CDR2 is FQGNSA in the germline V gene. Written as DNA, the CDR3 is TGTGCCAGCAGCAGGGCAGGAGGATCCTACGAGCAGTACGTC. It encodes CASSRAGGSYEQYV.

As regards this clone: Other DNA sequences in this sample translate to the same CDR3. The chain has TRBV5-8 and TRBJ2-2; unclear D gene. In germline, CDR1 is SGHTS, CDR2 YDEGEE. The CDR3 sequence is 14 residues long. V was shortened by 0 bases and J by 1 base, with 4 bases between the two germline ends. The CDR3 DNA sequence: TGTGCCAGCAGCTTGGTCCAGAACACCGGGGAGCTGTTTTTT. Translated: CASSLVQNTGELFF.

The chain combines TRBV10-3 with TRBJ1-6; 7 nucleotides agree with TRBD1. Germline values: CDR1 ENHRY, CDR2 SYGVKD. The CDR3 spans 15 residues. The trim removed 3 bases at V and 7 bases at J, leaving 6 bases unmatched. CDR3 sequence (DNA): TGTGCCATCAGTGAAGGGACAGACTACAATTCACCCCTCCACTTT. Its protein product is CAISEGTDYNSPLHF.

This clone is termed medium-sized (0.01 to 0.1%). The chain combines TRBV25-1 with TRBJ2-2; 7 bases agree with TRBD2. The CDR3 loop spans 15 amino acids. Germline values: CDR1 MGHDK, CDR2 SYGVNS. The V segment lost 4 bases and the J segment 1 base; nucleotides outside the gene matches: 3. Here the CDR3 DNA reads TGTGCCAGCAGTGTCCCGGGGGGGAACACCGGGGAGCTGTTTTTT. This sequence encodes CASSVPGGNTGELFF.

CDR3 residues: CATSDPGQRGDYGYTF. CDR3 nucleotides: TGTGCCACCAGTGATCCGGGACAACGAGGGGACTATGGCTACACCTTC. J is TRBJ1-2 and V is TRBV24-1, with D possibly matching TRBD1 (6 bases). Deletions cut 3 bases from V and 3 bases from J, with 16 bases between. The CDR3 runs 16 residues. CDR1 is KGHDR, CDR2 SFDVKD, per germline.

This clone showed up many times. The rearrangement links TRBV5-5 to TRBJ2-1, with 13 bases that match TRBD2. Germline V gene lookup returns CDR1 SGHKS and CDR2 YYEKEE (reference sequence). The CDR3 contains 16 residues. Trimming cost V 4 bases and J 5 bases; bases outside gene matches: 6. The CDR3 reads CASSQTSGGVNNEQFF. The DNA for the CDR3 is TGTGCCAGCAGCCAAACTAGCGGGGGGGTGAACAATGAGCAGTTCTTC.

This chain connects TRBV19 to TRBJ1-6, with D tentatively TRBD1 (5 bases). This CDR3 has 12 amino acids. The germline CDR1 and CDR2 sequences are LNHDA and SQIVND (reference sequence). V lost 5 bases and J lost 9, with 8 bases in between. The CDR3 spells CASSLGASPLHF. The CDR3 DNA follows: TGTGCCAGTAGTCTTGGGGCTTCACCCCTCCACTTT.

This chain joins TRBV5-1 and TRBJ2-2, with 9 bases lining up with TRBD2. J gave up 7 bases and V 8 bases, and 9 bases lay outside the gene matches. The length of the CDR3 is 14 residues. Germline loops: CDR1 SGHRS, CDR2 YFSETQ. DNA of the CDR3: TGCGCCAGTATGACTAGCGGAGGGATCGGGGAGCTGTTTTTT. This gives the protein CASMTSGGIGELFF.

The chain recombines TRBV5-3 with TRBJ2-7; TRBD2 aligns across 7 bases. TRBV5-3 falls under the ORF class, with uncertain function. Losses at the gene ends were 4 bases for V and 6 bases for J; bases not matched to a gene: 7. The CDR3 sequence is 13 residues long. The CDR3 DNA follows: TGTGCCAGAAGCCCCCGGCGGGGGTCCGAGCAGTACGTC. Translated, it gives CARSPRRGSEQYV.